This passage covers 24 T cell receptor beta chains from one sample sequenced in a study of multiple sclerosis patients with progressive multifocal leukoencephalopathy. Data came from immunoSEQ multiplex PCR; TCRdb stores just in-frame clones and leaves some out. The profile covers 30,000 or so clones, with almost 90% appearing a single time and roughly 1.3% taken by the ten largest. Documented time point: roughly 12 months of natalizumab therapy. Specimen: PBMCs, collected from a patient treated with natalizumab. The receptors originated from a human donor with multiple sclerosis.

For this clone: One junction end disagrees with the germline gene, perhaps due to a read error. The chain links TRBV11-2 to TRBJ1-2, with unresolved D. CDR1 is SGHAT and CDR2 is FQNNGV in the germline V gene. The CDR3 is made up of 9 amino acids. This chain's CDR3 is CLDGYGYTF. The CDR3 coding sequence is TGCTTAGACGGCTATGGCTACACCTTC.

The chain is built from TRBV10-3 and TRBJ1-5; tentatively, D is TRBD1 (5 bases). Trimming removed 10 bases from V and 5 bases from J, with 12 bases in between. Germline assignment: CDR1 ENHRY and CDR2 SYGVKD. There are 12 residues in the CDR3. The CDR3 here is CATRTGDQPQHF. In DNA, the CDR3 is TGTGCCACCCGAACGGGGGATCAGCCCCAGCATTTT.

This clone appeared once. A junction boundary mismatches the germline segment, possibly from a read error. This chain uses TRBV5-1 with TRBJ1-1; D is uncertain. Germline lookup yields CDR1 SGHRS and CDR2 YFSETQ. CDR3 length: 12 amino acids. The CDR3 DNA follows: TGCGCCAGCCGCTTGGGGAACACTGAAGCTTTCTTT. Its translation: CASRLGNTEAFF.

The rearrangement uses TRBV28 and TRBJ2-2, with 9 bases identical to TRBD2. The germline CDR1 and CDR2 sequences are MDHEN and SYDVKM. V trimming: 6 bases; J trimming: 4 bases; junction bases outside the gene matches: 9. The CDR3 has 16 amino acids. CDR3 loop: CASRRGGAYLTGELFF. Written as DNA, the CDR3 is TGTGCCAGCAGACGCGGGGGGGCGTATCTCACCGGGGAGCTGTTTTTT.

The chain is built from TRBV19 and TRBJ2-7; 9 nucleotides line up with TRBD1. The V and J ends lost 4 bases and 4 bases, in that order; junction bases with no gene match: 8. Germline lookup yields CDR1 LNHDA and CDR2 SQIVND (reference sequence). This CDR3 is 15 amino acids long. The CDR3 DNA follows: TGTGCCAGTAGTACCGGGACAGGGAGCGGGTACGAGCAGTACTTC. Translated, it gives CASSTGTGSGYEQYF.

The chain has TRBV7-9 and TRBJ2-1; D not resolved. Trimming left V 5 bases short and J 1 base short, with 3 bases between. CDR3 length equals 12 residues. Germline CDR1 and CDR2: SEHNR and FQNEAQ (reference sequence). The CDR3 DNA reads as TGTGCCAGCAGCGATTCCTACAATGAGCAGTTCTTC. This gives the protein CASSDSYNEQFF. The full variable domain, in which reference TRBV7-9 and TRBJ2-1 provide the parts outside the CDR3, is DTGVSQNPRHKITKRGQNVTFRCDPISEHNRLYWYRQTLGQGPEFLTYFQNEAQLEKSRLLSDRFSAERPKGSFSTLEIQRTEQGDSAMYLCASSDSYNEQFFGPGTRLTVL.

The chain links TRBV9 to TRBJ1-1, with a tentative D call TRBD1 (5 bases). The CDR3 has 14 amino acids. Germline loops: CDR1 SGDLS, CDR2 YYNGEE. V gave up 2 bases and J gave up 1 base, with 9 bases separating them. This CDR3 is CASSVVQGNTEAFF. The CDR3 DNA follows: TGTGCCAGCAGCGTTGTTCAGGGGAACACTGAAGCTTTCTTT.

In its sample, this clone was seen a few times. This CDR3 is CASSLLSGGPPNTGELFF. The CDR3 DNA is TGTGCCAGCAGCTTACTTAGCGGGGGACCTCCGAACACCGGGGAGCTGTTTTTT. The chain recombines TRBV7-9 with TRBJ2-2; 9 bases align to TRBD2. V was clipped by 2 bases and J by 0 bases; unmatched bases: 7. Germline CDR1 reads SEHNR; CDR2 reads FQNEAQ (reference sequence). This CDR3 is built from 18 residues.

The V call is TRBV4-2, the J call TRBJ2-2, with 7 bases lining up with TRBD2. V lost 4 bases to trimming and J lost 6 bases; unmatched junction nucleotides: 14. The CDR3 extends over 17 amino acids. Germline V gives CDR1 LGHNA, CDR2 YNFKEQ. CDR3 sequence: CASSLRGGRGVAGELFF. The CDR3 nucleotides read TGTGCCAGCAGCCTACGAGGAGGGAGGGGTGTCGCCGGGGAGCTGTTTTTT.

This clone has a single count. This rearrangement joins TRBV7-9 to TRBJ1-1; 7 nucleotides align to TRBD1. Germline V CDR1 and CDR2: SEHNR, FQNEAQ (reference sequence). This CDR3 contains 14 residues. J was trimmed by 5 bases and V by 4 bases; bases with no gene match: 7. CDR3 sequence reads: CASSSTGAETEAFF. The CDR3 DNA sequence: TGTGCCAGCAGCTCTACAGGGGCCGAAACTGAAGCTTTCTTT.

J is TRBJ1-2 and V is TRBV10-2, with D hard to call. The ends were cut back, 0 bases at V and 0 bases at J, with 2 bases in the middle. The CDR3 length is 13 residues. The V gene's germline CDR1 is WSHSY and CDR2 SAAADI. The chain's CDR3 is CASSESANYGYTF. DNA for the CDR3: TGCGCCAGCAGTGAGTCAGCTAACTATGGCTACACCTTC.

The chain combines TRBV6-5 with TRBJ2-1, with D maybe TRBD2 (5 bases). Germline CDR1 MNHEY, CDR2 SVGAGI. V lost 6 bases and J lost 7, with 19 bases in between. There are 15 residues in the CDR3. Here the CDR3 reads CASSFGLARGNEQFF. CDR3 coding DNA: TGTGCCAGCAGCTTTGGACTGGCCCGTGGAAATGAGCAGTTCTTC.

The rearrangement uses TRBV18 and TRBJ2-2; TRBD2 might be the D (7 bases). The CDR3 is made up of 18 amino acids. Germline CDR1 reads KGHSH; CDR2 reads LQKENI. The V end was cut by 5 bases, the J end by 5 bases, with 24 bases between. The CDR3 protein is CASSTYLAAGARTGELFF. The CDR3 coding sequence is TGTGCCAGCTCAACCTATTTAGCGGCGGGGGCGAGGACCGGGGAGCTGTTTTTT. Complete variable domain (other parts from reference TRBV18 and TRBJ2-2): NAGVMQNPRHLVRRRGQEARLRCSPMKGHSHVYWYRQLPEEGLKFMVYLQKENIIDESGMPKERFSAEFPKEGPSILRIQQVVRGDSAAYFCASSTYLAAGARTGELFFGEGSRLTVL.

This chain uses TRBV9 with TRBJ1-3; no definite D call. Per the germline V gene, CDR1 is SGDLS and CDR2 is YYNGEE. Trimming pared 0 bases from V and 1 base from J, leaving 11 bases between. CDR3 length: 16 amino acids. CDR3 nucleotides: TGTGCCAGCAGCGTAGGGACGGGCATTTCTGGAAACACCATATATTTT. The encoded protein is CASSVGTGISGNTIYF.

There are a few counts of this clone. CDR3 nucleotides: TGTGCCAGCAGCGGCGGGACAGCTAACTATGGCTACACCTTC. Amino acid sequence: CASSGGTANYGYTF. V is TRBV6-1 and J is TRBJ1-2, with 7 positions matching TRBD1. The germline CDR1 and CDR2 sequences are MNHNS and SASEGT. This CDR3 has 14 residues. The V gene end was trimmed by 6 bases and the J gene end by 0 bases; junction bases not matched to a gene: 4.

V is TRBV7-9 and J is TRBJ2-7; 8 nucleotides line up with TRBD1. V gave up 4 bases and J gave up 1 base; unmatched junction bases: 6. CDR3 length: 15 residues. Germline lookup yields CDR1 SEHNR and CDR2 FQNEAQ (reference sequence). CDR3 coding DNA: TGTGCCAGCAGCTCAACAGGGGGTATTTCCTACGAGCAGTACTTC. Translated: CASSSTGGISYEQYF.

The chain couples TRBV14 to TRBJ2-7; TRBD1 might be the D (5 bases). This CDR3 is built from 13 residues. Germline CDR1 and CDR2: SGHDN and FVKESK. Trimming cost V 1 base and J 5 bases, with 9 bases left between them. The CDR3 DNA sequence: TGTGCCAGCAGCCAAGTACGCAGGGACGAGCAGTACTTC. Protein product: CASSQVRRDEQYF.

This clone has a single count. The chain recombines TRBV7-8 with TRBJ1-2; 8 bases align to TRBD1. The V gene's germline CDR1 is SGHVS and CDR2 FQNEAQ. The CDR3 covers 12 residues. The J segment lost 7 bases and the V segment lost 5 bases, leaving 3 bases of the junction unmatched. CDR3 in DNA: TGTGCCAGCAGCCCTGACAGGGGTGGCTACACCTTC. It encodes CASSPDRGGYTF. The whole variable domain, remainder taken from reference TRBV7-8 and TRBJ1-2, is GAGVSQSPRYKVAKRGQDVALRCDPISGHVSLFWYQQALGQGPEFLTYFQNEAQLDKSGLPSDRFFAERPEGSVSTLKIQRTQQEDSAVYLCASSPDRGGYTFGSGTRLTVV.

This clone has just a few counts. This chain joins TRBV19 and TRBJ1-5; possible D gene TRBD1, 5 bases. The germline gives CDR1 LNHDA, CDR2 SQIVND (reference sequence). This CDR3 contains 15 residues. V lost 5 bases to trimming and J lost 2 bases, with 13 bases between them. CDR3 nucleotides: TGTGCCAGTAGTGACAGTTCCAGGGGCAATCAGCCCCAGCATTTT. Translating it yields CASSDSSRGNQPQHF.

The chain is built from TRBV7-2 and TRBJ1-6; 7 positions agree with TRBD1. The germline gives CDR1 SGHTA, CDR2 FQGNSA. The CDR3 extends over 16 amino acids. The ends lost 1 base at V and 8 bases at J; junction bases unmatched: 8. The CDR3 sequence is CASSLVGQGVYSPLHF. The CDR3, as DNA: TGTGCCAGCAGCTTAGTTGGGCAGGGGGTTTATTCACCCCTCCACTTT.

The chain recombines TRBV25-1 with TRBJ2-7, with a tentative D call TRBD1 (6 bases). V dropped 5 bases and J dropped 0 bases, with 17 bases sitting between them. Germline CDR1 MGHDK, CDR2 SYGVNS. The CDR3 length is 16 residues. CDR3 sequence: CASSQGPGTFSYEQYF. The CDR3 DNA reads TGTGCCAGCAGTCAGGGACCCGGGACATTCTCCTACGAGCAGTACTTC.

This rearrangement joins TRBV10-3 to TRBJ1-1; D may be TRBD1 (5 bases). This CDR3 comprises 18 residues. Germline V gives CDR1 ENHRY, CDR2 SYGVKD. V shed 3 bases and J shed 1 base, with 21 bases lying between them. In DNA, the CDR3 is TGTGCCATCAGTGAACCCCCCTGGAGGGGCAGGGAGAACACTGAAGCTTTCTTT. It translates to CAISEPPWRGRENTEAFF.

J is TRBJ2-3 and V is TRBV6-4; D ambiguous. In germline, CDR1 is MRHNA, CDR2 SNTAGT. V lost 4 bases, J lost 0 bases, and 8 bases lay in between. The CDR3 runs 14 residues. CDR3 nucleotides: TGTGCCAGCAGTGTCGAGCCTAGCACAGATACGCAGTATTTT. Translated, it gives CASSVEPSTDTQYF.

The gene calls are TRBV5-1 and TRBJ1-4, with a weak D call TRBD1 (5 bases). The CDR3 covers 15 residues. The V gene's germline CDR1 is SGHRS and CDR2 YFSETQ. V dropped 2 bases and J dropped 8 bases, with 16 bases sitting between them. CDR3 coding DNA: TGCGCCAGCAGCTTAAGTCAGGGTTCGCGGGAAAAACTGTTTTTT. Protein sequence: CASSLSQGSREKLFF. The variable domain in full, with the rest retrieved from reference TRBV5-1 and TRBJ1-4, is KAGVTQTPRYLIKTRGQQVTLSCSPISGHRSVSWYQQTPGQGLQFLFEYFSETQRNKGNFPGRFSGRQFSNSRSEMNVSTLELGDSALYLCASSLSQGSREKLFFGSGTQLSVL.